This entry is about one T cell receptor (beta chain). Its specificity is unknown. The PCR made use of 60 Vbeta and 13 Jbeta primers. The assay was immunoSEQ multiplex PCR, and TCRdb's table has in-frame clones only and misses some. The table lists 150,000 or so clones, over 60% of them singletons. Nominally healthy donors provided the samples, though records likely missed some immune exposures. This sample was taken from a study of cytomegalovirus exposure and HLA in healthy donors. Findings of the study overall: One variant, a missense change in DCLRE1C, was linked in a later analysis to TCR beta V- and J-gene trimming.

This CDR3 comprises 15 residues. CDR1 and CDR2 from the germline V gene are SGHKS and YYEKEE (reference sequence). The ends were cut back, 6 bases at V and 3 bases at J, with 15 bases in the middle. The receptor was derived from a young woman in good health and CMV-seronegative. This chain uses TRBV5-5 with TRBJ2-2, with a weak D call TRBD2 (5 bases). The sample comprised PBMCs. CDR3 DNA: TGTGCCAGCACCCCCAATGGAGGTTACACCGGGGAGCTGTTTTTT. This encodes CASTPNGGYTGELFF. Full variable domain (rest looked up from reference TRBV5-5 and TRBJ2-2): DAGVTQSPTHLIKTRGQQVTLRCSPISGHKSVSWYQQVLGQGPQFIFQYYEKEERGRGNFPDRFSARQFPNYSSELNVNALLLGDSALYLCASTPNGGYTGELFFGEGSRLTVL.